The source of this T cell receptor beta chain is a study of blood T cell repertoires in COVID-19. Study-level information: The United States, Italy and Spain provided the acute and convalescent COVID-19 samples. Nucleic acid was either cDNA or gDNA, and it came from T cells, B-cell-depleted T cells, or PBMCs.

The CDR3 loop spans 14 amino acids. The V gene end was trimmed by 6 bases and the J gene end by 2 bases; junction bases not matched to a gene: 7. Germline V gene data show CDR1 as ENHRY and CDR2 as SYGVKD. Per the original methods: Estimation of nucleated cell counts was performed using reference gene primer amplification. TCRdb keeps only in-frame clones here, not all; method: immunoSEQ multiplex PCR. That table gives V, J and clone size, and the DNA gave D and trimming. The top ten hold less than 25% of the sample, which has about 14,000 clones, nearly 90% seen once. Sequences were obtained from peripheral blood. This chain connects TRBV10-3 to TRBJ2-7; 7 bases are a match to TRBD1. The clonotype comes from a human donor with active COVID-19. The donor label of this sample is uncertain. In DNA, the CDR3 is TGTGCCATCAGCCAGGGACAGCCCACCTACGAGCAGTACTTC. This codes for CAISQGQPTYEQYF.